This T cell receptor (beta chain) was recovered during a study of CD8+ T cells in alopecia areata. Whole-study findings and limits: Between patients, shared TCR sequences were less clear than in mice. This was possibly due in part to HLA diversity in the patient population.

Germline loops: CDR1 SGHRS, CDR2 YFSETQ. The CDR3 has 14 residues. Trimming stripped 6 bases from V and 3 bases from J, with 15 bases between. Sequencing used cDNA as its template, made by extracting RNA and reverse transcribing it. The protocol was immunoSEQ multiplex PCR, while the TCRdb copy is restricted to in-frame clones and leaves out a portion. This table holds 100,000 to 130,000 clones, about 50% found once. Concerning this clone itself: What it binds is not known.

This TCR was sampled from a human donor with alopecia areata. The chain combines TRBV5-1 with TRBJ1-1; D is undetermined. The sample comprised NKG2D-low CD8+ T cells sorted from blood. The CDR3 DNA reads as TGCGCCAGCAACGAATGGAGGAGGGACACTGAAGCTTTCTTT. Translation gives CASNEWRRDTEAFF.